The T cell receptor beta chain described here comes from a study of shared clonotypes between healthy human individuals. Study information: Plates per donor: three CD4 naive, three CD4 memory, two CD8 naive, one CD8 memory.

For this clone: The antigen is unknown.

This CDR3 region has 13 residues. V lost 4 bases to trimming and J lost 4 bases, with 10 bases between them. Germline lookup yields CDR1 MNHEY and CDR2 SVGAGI. Regarding the study as a whole: The study found lower generation probabilities in non-shared clonotypes than in those shared by all four donors. Naive CD4 clonotypes overlapped across several donors at about 5%.

TCRdb's copy holds only in-frame clones and misses some; the assay was immunoSEQ multiplex PCR. This table has approximately 2,000,000 clones, 85% to 95% appearing once. The source is a man aged 18 to 29 in good health. Some clones in this sample may be carry-over from other donors' samples. The source material was naive CD4+ T cells from PBMCs. The subset: CD45RA+ positively selected. The chain joins TRBV6-5 to TRBJ1-1; no firm D call. In nucleotides, the CDR3 is TGTGCCAGCAGTTCAGAGACGAGCACTGAAGCTTTCTTT. As protein: CASSSETSTEAFF.